This is a list of T cell receptor beta chains from one sample in a study of molecular identifiers for immune sequencing clone quantification. TCRdb itself ran the PCR reads through MiXCR, one entry per CDR3 protein. The sample comprises more than 450,000 distinct CDR3 sequences, approximately 25% of which are singletons, and over 0.6% rests with the top ten. The sample taken for sequencing was naive CD8+ T cells from blood, with Jurkat cell RNA spiked in. The source is a human donor in good health. Some libraries in this study had Jurkat cell RNA spiked in. Both conserved end residues are part of each CDR3. D genes are given only for firm matches. A clone size is listed for some rows: how often the clone was seen (once, few, many), or a class if it is expanded.

>TRBJ2-7|-|once|TRBV28
TGTGCCAGCGGTTTGCGGTGGGCAACATCCTACGAGCAGTACTTC
CASGLRWATSYEQYF
>TRBJ2-4|-|many|TRBV11-2
TGTGCCAGCAGGGGGGTGTTGGAAAACATTCAGTACTTC
CASRGVLENIQYF
>TRBJ2-1|-|-|TRBV27
TGTGCCAGCAGTTTATCTGTCTCGGTGCCCCAGGATGAGCAGTTCTTC
CASSLSVSVPQDEQFF
>TRBJ1-5|TRBD1|few|TRBV6-6
TGTGCCAGCAGTTACAGTGGACAGGGGCCGGATAGCAATCAGCCCCAGCATTTT
CASSYSGQGPDSNQPQHF
>TRBJ2-2|-|-|TRBV7-8
TGTGCCAGCAGCTTAGACGCAGCCGGGGAGCTGTTTTTT
CASSLDAAGELFF
>TRBJ1-1|TRBD1|-|TRBV27
TGTGCCAGCAGTACTCTACAGGGGAGGGGCACTGAAGCTTTCTTT
CASSTLQGRGTEAFF
>TRBJ2-2|-|few|TRBV19
TGTGCCAGTAGTGCCTATAGCAACACCGGGGAGCTGTTTTTT
CASSAYSNTGELFF
>TRBJ1-4|TRBD1|-|TRBV28
TGTGCCAGCGGGCTTACAGGGGGCGCCTGGAATGAAAAACTGTTTTTT
CASGLTGGAWNEKLFF
>TRBJ2-7|TRBD1|-|TRBV2
TGTGCCAGCAGTGTTTGGCCAGGGGGCTCCTACGAGCAGTACTTC
CASSVWPGGSYEQYF
>TRBJ2-7|-|-|TRBV28
TGTGCCAGCAGTTTCTATGGTGGCGCAGGCACTTACTACGAGCAGTACTTC
CASSFYGGAGTYYEQYF
>TRBJ2-5|TRBD2|many|TRBV5-1
TGCGCCAGCAGCTTGGTTCTAGCGGGCCCCCCAGAGACCCAGTACTTC
CASSLVLAGPPETQYF
>TRBJ2-1|-|few|TRBV12-3/TRBV12-4
TGTGCCAGCAGTGACCCTCGACAAGTATACAATGAGCAGTTCTTC
CASSDPRQVYNEQFF
>TRBJ2-2|-|-|TRBV21-1
TGTGCCAGCAGCAAAGAGGGGACAGTAACCCCTACGAACACCGGGGAGCTGTTTTTT
CASSKEGTVTPTNTGELFF
>TRBJ2-3|-|many|TRBV13
TGTGCCAGCAGCTCAGGGTATCAGCAACAGTCTCTTACGCAGTATTTT
CASSSGYQQQSLTQYF
>TRBJ2-7|-|once|TRBV5-1
TGCGCCAGCAGCTTGGGGCCGGCAGAGACCTACGAGCAGTACTTC
CASSLGPAETYEQYF
>TRBJ2-3|-|few|TRBV4-1
TGCGCCAGCAGCCAGGAAGGGGGAATGGATACGCAGTATTTT
CASSQEGGMDTQYF
>TRBJ2-3|TRBD2|few|TRBV20-1
TGCAGTGCTAGAGCCGCGGGTCGGCTAGCGGGATCCTACACAGATACGCAGTATTTT
CSARAAGRLAGSYTDTQYF
>TRBJ2-3|-|-|TRBV28
TGTGCCAGCAGTCCCTCTCCGGGAGTTGGGACAGATACGCAGTATTTT
CASSPSPGVGTDTQYF
>TRBJ2-5|TRBD1|-|TRBV9
TGTGCCAGCAGCTCGGGACAGGACCCAGAGACCCAGTACTTC
CASSSGQDPETQYF
>TRBJ2-1|-|few|TRBV4-3
TGCGCCAGCAGCCAAGTTGACCGAGGAGACGATGAGCAGTTCTTC
CASSQVDRGDDEQFF
>TRBJ2-3|-|many|TRBV2
TGTGCCAGCACCAGGGGAGTCGGGGGAAGAGATACGCAGTATTTT
CASTRGVGGRDTQYF
>TRBJ2-1|-|few|TRBV6-2/TRBV6-3
TGTGCCAGCAGTTACTCGTCGATAGCTCCCTACAATGAGCAGTTCTTC
CASSYSSIAPYNEQFF
>TRBJ2-3|TRBD1|few|TRBV3-1
TGTGCCAGCAGCCAAGTGGTCAGGGGGACCACAGATACGCAGTATTTT
CASSQVVRGTTDTQYF
>TRBJ2-3|-|few|TRBV7-9
TGTGCCAGCAGCTCGACCCTAGATTCAGATACGCAGTATTTT
CASSSTLDSDTQYF
>TRBJ1-5|TRBD1|-|TRBV19
TGTGCCAGTAGTTGGCAGGGGGCTTATCAGCCCCAGCATTTT
CASSWQGAYQPQHF
>TRBJ2-7|-|-|TRBV27
TGTGCCAGCAGTTTCGTGGGGGGAGAGGACGAGCAGTACTTC
CASSFVGGEDEQYF
>TRBJ1-1|-|-|TRBV12-3/TRBV12-4
TGTGCCAGCACCCCAGCGCCCGGGGGCACTGAAGCTTTCTTT
CASTPAPGGTEAFF
>TRBJ2-3|-|-|TRBV4-1
TGCGACAGCAGCCAAGAGGGGGGTCAGAATACGCAGTATTTT
CDSSQEGGQNTQYF
>TRBJ1-1|-|few|TRBV25-1
TGTGCCAGCAGTGGGGGACGGGAGAACACTGAAGCTTTCTTT
CASSGGRENTEAFF
>TRBJ2-7|-|-|TRBV30
TGTGCCTGGAGTGTCTTCAGGGAGAACGAGCAGTACTTC
CAWSVFRENEQYF
>TRBJ2-7|TRBD2|many|TRBV29-1
TGCAGCGTTTACGGGGGGGATTCCTACGAGCAGTACTTC
CSVYGGDSYEQYF
>TRBJ2-2|-|-|TRBV4-1
TGCGCCAACCGCCAAGGCGGGGGCGGCGGCGAGCTGTTTTTT
CANRQGGGGGELFF
>TRBJ2-7|TRBD2|-|TRBV9
TGTGCCAGCAGCGCAGGATCCGGGACTAGCGGGGGATCGTACGACGAGCAGTACTTC
CASSAGSGTSGGSYDEQYF
>TRBJ1-1|-|few|TRBV13
TGTGCCAGCAGCTGGAGGGACGTCGGTGAAGCTTTCTTT
CASSWRDVGEAFF
>TRBJ2-3|-|-|TRBV14
TGTGCCAGCAGCCAAGCGCCCTCGTCGGCCACAGATACGCAGTATTTT
CASSQAPSSATDTQYF
>TRBJ2-7|-|few|TRBV20-1
TGCAGTGCTCTCCATCGGGATTCCCTTGACGAGCAGTACTTC
CSALHRDSLDEQYF
>TRBJ2-7|-|many|TRBV28
TGTGCCAGCAGTCCGAGAAATTACGAGCAGTACTTC
CASSPRNYEQYF
>TRBJ2-3|-|-|TRBV10-3
TGTGCCACCAGTGAGGCAGAACTAGATACGCAGTATTTT
CATSEAELDTQYF
>TRBJ2-5|-|few|TRBV20-1
TGCAGTGCTAGAGATGGGGTTCGGGACGACCAAGAGACCCAGTACTTC
CSARDGVRDDQETQYF
>TRBJ1-4|-|few|TRBV27
TGTGCCAGCAGTTTGCGTTTCCCTAATGAAAAACTGTTTTTT
CASSLRFPNEKLFF
>TRBJ2-3|-|many|TRBV7-6
TGTGCCAGCAGTCATGCGATAGAGGGAGATACGCAGTATTTT
CASSHAIEGDTQYF
>TRBJ2-7|-|-|TRBV7-6
TGTGCCAGCAGCTTAGCCGAAACTGAGCAGTACTTC
CASSLAETEQYF
>TRBJ2-5|-|many|TRBV6-6
TGTGCCAGCAGTTCCCCTAGAGAGACCCAGTACTTC
CASSSPRETQYF
>TRBJ2-7|-|-|TRBV29-1
TGCAGCGTGACAGTTTACTACGAGCAGTACTTC
CSVTVYYEQYF
>TRBJ2-1|TRBD2|many|TRBV2
TGTGCCAGCGAGGGACTAGCGGGAGTCTATGAGCAGTTCTTC
CASEGLAGVYEQFF
>TRBJ1-1|TRBD1|-|TRBV6-5
TGTGCCAGCAGTTTTGGGGCAGGGGGCCTCGCTGAAGCTTTCTTT
CASSFGAGGLAEAFF
>TRBJ1-2|-|-|TRBV7-2
TGTGCCAGCAGCTTAGATGGGGGTACTAACTATGGCTACACCTTC
CASSLDGGTNYGYTF
>TRBJ1-3|TRBD1|-|TRBV7-6
TGTGCCAGCAGCTTATTGTCCGATGGGACAGACTCTGGAAACACCATATATTTT
CASSLLSDGTDSGNTIYF
>TRBJ2-7|-|few|TRBV27
TGTGCCAGCAGTTATACCGCGAACTACGAGCAGTACTTC
CASSYTANYEQYF
>TRBJ2-7|TRBD1|-|TRBV11-2
TGTGCCAGCAGCCCGGACAGGGCAGGGGGAGAGCAGTACTTC
CASSPDRAGGEQYF
>TRBJ2-7|TRBD2|-|TRBV5-1
TGCGCCAGCAGCCCCGAGGGAGGGTGGTACGAGCAGTACTTC
CASSPEGGWYEQYF
>TRBJ2-7|TRBD1|-|TRBV27
TGTGCCAGCAGTATCCCGGGACAGGGATTCTACGAGCAGTACTTC
CASSIPGQGFYEQYF
>TRBJ2-2|TRBD1|few|TRBV19
TGTGCCAGTAGTGGGCTGCGGCGGTTGACAGGGAGAGAAGCGGACACCGGGGAGCTGTTTTTT
CASSGLRRLTGREADTGELFF
>TRBJ1-1|TRBD1|many|TRBV27
TGTGCCAGCCAAAGGCAGGGGGGCACTGAAGCTTTCTTT
CASQRQGGTEAFF
>TRBJ1-1|-|few|TRBV14
TGTGCCAGCAGCCAAGAAGAGGGCTCGGGGGGGGCTTTCTTT
CASSQEEGSGGAFF